This T cell receptor (beta chain) was recorded in a study of response to subunit inactivated influenza vaccine (dated by TCRdb to the late 2010s). General notes on the study: Deep quantitative profiling of the T cell receptor repertoire was used in the study to follow responses to a trivalent subunit inactivated influenza vaccine.

The investigation overall reported the following: According to the authors, only a limited number of new T cells may be recruited by each seasonal influenza vaccination.

This clonotype showed up just once. Its antigen has not been determined. Base-call qualities are not available, and no considerably larger clone is one nucleotide away. One read alone is weak evidence. The library was made by RT-PCR. The sample was run on an Illumina HiSeq 2500. TCRdb reran the public reads through fastp at Q25 and MiXCR, keeping productive beta chains. Every entry covers one CDR3 protein and lists the most common genes and DNA from its rows. This sample has hundreds of thousands of distinct CDR3 sequences in its table, and 25% of those were observed once. The top ten constitute approximately 2% of the sample. The TCR was taken from a man aged 50 to 60 who received an inactivated influenza vaccine. Donor details come from another sample of the same person, matched by shared clones. The sample here was CD4+ T cells sorted from PBMCs, taken 5 days after vaccination.

The CDR3 has the sequence CASSSARGTGGSGANVLTF. The DNA is as follows: TGTGCCAGCAGTTCAGCCCGTGGGACAGGGGGTTCTGGGGCCAACGTCCTGACTTTC. The sequence joins TRBV28 to TRBJ2-6; 11 junctional bases match TRBD1. The V end gives up 4 bases and the J end 1 base, leaving 9 bases in the junction not matched to a gene. Taken from the germline V gene, the CDR1 and CDR2 loops are MDHEN and SYDVKM. The CDR3 goes from the cysteine to the phenylalanine over 19 residues. The entry retains the CDR3 DNA only, 57 bases that are in frame from base 1. With the rest looked up from the reference TRBV28 and TRBJ2-6 genes rather than sequenced, the full variable domain is DVKVTQSSRYLVKRTGEKVFLECVQDMDHENMFWYRQDPGLGLRLIYFSYDVKMKEKGDIPEGYSVSREKKERFSLILESASTNQTSMYLCASSSARGTGGSGANVLTFGAGSRLTVL.